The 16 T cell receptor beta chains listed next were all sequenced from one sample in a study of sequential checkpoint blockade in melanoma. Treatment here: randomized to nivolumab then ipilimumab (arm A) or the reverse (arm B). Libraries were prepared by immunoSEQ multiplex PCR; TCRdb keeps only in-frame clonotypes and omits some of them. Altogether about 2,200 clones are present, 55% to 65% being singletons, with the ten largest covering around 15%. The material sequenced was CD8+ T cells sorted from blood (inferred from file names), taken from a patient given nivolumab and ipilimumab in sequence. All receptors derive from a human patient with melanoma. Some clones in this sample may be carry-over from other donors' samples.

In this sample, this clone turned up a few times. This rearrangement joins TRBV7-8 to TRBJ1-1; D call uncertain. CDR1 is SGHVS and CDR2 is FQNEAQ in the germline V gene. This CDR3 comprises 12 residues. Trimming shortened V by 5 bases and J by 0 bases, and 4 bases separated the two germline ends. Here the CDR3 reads CASSPMNTEAFF. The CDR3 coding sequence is TGTGCCAGCAGCCCTATGAACACTGAAGCTTTCTTT.

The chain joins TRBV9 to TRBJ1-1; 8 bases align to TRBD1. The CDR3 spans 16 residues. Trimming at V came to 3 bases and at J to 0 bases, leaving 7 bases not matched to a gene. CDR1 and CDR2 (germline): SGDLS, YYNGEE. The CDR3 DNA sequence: TGTGCCAGCAGCGCCCCTCCGGACAGGGTGAACACTGAAGCTTTCTTT. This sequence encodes CASSAPPDRVNTEAFF.

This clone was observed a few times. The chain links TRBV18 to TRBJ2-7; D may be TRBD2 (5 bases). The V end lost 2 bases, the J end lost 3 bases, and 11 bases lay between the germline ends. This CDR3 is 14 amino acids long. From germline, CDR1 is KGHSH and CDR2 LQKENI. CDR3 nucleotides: TGTGCCAGCTCACCATACGCCCGGGACTACGAGCAGTACTTC. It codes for CASSPYARDYEQYF.

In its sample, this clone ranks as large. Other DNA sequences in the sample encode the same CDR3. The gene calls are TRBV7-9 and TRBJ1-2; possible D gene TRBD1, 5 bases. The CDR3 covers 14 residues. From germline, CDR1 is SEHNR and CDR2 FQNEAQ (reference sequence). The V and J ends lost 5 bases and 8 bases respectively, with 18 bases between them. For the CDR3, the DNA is TGTGCCAGCAGCCCCGCGGGGCAGGTTAAAGGCTACACCTTC. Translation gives CASSPAGQVKGYTF.

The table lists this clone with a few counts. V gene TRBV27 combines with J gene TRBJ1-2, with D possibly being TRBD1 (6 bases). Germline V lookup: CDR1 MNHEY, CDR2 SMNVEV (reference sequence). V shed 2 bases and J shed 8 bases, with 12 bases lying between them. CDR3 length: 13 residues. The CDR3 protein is CASSLGQGMGYTF. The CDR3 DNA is TGTGCCAGCAGTTTAGGGCAGGGGATGGGCTACACCTTC.

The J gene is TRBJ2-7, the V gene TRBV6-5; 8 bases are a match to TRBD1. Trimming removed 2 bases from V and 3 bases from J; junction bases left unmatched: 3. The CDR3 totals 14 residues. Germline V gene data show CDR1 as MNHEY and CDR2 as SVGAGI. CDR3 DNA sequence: TGTGCCAGCAGTTACGGGGACAGGAGCTACGAGCAGTACTTC. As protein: CASSYGDRSYEQYF.

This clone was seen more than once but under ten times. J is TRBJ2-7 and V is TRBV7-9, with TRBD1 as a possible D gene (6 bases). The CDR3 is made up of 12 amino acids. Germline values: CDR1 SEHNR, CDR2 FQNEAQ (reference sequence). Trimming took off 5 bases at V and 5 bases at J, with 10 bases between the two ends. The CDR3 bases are TGTGCCAGCAGCGACCACAGGGACGAGCAGTACTTC. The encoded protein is CASSDHRDEQYF. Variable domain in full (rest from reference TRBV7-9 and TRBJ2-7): DTGVSQNPRHKITKRGQNVTFRCDPISEHNRLYWYRQTLGQGPEFLTYFQNEAQLEKSRLLSDRFSAERPKGSFSTLEIQRTEQGDSAMYLCASSDHRDEQYFGPGTRLTVT.

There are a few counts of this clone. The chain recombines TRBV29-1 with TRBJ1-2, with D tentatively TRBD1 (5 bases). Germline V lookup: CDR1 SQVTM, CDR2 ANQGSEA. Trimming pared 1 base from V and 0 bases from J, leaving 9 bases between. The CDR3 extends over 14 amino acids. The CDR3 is CSVEVATANYGYTF. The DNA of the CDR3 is TGCAGCGTTGAAGTTGCGACAGCTAACTATGGCTACACCTTC.

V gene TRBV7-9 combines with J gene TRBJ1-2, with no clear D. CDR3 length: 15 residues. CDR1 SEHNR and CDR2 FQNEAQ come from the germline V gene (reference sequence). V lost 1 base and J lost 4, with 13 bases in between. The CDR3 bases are TGTGCCAGCAGCTTAGGTGCCGGCGGTCCCTATGGCTACACCTTC. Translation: CASSLGAGGPYGYTF.

The CDR3 nucleotides read TGTGCCATCAGTGACGGGGGTGGGGAGCAGTACTTC. Amino acid sequence: CAISDGGGEQYF. This rearrangement joins TRBV10-3 to TRBJ2-7; possibly TRBD2 for D (6 bases). This CDR3 spans 12 amino acids. The germline CDR1 and CDR2 sequences are ENHRY and SYGVKD. V dropped 3 bases and J dropped 7 bases, with 10 bases sitting between them.

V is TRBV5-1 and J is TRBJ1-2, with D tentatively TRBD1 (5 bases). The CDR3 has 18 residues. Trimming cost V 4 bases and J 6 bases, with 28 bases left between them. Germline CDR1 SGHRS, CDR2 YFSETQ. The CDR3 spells CASSLLGVLGRGDDGYTF. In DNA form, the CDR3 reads TGCGCCAGCAGCCTTCTCGGGGTCCTCGGACGGGGGGACGATGGCTACACCTTC. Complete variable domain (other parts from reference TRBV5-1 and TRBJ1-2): KAGVTQTPRYLIKTRGQQVTLSCSPISGHRSVSWYQQTPGQGLQFLFEYFSETQRNKGNFPGRFSGRQFSNSRSEMNVSTLELGDSALYLCASSLLGVLGRGDDGYTFGSGTRLTVV.

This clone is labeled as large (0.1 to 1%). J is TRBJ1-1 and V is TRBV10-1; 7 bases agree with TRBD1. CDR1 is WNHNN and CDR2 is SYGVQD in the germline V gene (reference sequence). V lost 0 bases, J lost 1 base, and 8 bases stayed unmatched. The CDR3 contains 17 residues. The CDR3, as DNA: TGCGCCAGCAGTGAGTCTTGGAGTGGGACAGAGAACACTGAAGCTTTCTTT. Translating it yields CASSESWSGTENTEAFF.

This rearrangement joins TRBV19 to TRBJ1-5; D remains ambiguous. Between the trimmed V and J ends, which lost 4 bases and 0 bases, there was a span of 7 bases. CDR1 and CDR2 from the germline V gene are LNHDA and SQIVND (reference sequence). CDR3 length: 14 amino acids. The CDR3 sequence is CASSSGGSNQPQHF. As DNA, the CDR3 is TGTGCCAGTAGTAGTGGCGGTAGCAATCAGCCCCAGCATTTT.

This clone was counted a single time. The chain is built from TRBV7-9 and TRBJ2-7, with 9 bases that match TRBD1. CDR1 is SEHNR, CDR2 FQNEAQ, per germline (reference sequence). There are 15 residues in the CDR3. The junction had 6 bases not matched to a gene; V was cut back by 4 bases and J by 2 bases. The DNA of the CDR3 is TGTGCCAGCAGCTCGGACAGGGGAAATCCCTACGAGCAGTACTTC. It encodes CASSSDRGNPYEQYF. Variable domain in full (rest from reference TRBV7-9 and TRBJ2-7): DTGVSQNPRHKITKRGQNVTFRCDPISEHNRLYWYRQTLGQGPEFLTYFQNEAQLEKSRLLSDRFSAERPKGSFSTLEIQRTEQGDSAMYLCASSSDRGNPYEQYFGPGTRLTVT.

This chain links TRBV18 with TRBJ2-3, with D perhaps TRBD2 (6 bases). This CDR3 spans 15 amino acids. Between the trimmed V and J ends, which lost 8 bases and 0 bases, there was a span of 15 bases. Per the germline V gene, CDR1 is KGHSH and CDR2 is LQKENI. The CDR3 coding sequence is TGTGCCAGCCTCGATAGCGGAACTAGCACAGATACGCAGTATTTT. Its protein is CASLDSGTSTDTQYF.

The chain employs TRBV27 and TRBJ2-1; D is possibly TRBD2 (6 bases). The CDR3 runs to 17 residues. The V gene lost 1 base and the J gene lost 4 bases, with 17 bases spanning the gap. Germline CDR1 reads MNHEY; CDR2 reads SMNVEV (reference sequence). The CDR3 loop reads CASSLWYGGPIYNEQFF. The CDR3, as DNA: TGTGCCAGCAGTTTATGGTACGGGGGACCTATTTACAATGAGCAGTTCTTC.